The clone carrying this T cell receptor beta chain has ten or more counts. This specimen belongs to a study of tumor-infiltrating lymphocytes in primary liver carcinoma. Background on the study: Regardless of tissue type, samples showed similar yields of roughly 3.5 to 7.13 million productive TCRbeta reads.

The germline V gene has CDR1 GTSNPN and CDR2 SVGIG (reference sequence). This CDR3 has 14 residues. V was clipped by 1 base and J by 4 bases, with 11 bases between them. TCR beta cDNA was made from approximately 500 ng total RNA with a constant-region primer. ARM-PCR was slightly modified, and three nested multiplex PCR rounds with it gave rise to the TCR beta libraries. The first two PCR rounds used TRBV1-TRBV30 forward primers with a C-beta reverse primer, roughly 11 cycles each. TCRdb analysed the multiplex PCR reads with MiXCR anew, one entry per CDR3 protein. The sample yields 80,000 or so distinct CDR3 sequences, 71% seen once. Co-extraction of both nucleic acids (RNA and DNA) used about 19-33 mg of unsorted bulk tissue. Resecting the tumor surgically was how the patients' primary liver carcinoma was treated. Patients were treatment-naive with chronic HBV infection. Each tumor had five separate regions sampled.

The origin of this receptor is an older woman with primary liver carcinoma and hepatitis B virus infection. Sequences were obtained from liver tumor tissue from sampling region 4. As to subset: tumor region T4, right-lateral pole. The chain couples TRBV30 to TRBJ1-3; D not resolved. Here the CDR3 DNA reads TGTGCCTGGAGTGCCGAGGGTAACGGAAACACCATATATTTT. This encodes CAWSAEGNGNTIYF.